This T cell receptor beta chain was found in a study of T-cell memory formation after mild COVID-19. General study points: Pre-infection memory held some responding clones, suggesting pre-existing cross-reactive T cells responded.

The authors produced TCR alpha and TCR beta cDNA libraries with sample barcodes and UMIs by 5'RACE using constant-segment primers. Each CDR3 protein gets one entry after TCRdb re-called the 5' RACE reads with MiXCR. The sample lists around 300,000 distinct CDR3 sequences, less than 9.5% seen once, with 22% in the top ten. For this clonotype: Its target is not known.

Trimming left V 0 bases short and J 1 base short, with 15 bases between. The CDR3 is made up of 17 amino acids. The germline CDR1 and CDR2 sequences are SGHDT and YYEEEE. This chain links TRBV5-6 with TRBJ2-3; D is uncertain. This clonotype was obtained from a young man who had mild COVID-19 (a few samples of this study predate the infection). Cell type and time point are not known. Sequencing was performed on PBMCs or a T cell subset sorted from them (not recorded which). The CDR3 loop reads CASSLGSRRAGTDTQYF. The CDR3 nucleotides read TGTGCCAGCAGCTTGGGATCACGTAGAGCTGGCACAGATACGCAGTATTTT. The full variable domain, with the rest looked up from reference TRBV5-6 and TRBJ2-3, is DAGVTQSPTHLIKTRGQQVTLRCSPKSGHDTVSWYQQALGQGPQFIFQYYEEEERQRGNFPDRFSGHQFPNYSSELNVNALLLGDSALYLCASSLGSRRAGTDTQYFGPGTRLTVL.